This passage covers 25 T cell receptor beta chains from one sample sequenced in a study of cytomegalovirus exposure and HLA in healthy donors. Primers: 60 Vbeta forward and 13 Jbeta reverse. Sequencing used immunoSEQ multiplex PCR; TCRdb keeps in-frame clones, though not all of them. The profile shows approximately 92,000 clones, about 86% of them singletons. The sample consisted of PBMCs. The receptors derive from a woman in her seventies in good health and CMV-seropositive.

The CDR3 here is CASSQAPRQVGNEQFF. CDR3 DNA: TGCGCCAGCAGCCAGGCCCCTCGACAGGTGGGGAATGAGCAGTTCTTC. V usage is TRBV4-3 and J usage is TRBJ2-1, with D perhaps TRBD1 (6 bases). The CDR3 loop spans 16 amino acids. V dropped 3 bases and J dropped 7 bases, with 19 bases sitting between them. Germline V CDR1 and CDR2: LGHNA, YSLEER.

The V call is TRBV7-2, the J call TRBJ2-2; 7 bases fit TRBD2. The trim removed 4 bases at V and 0 bases at J, leaving 5 bases unmatched. Looked up from germline, CDR1 is SGHTA and CDR2 is FQGNSA. The CDR3 totals 16 residues. The DNA for the CDR3 is TGTGCCAGCAGCTGGCGTGCGGGAGCGAACACCGGGGAGCTGTTTTTT. It specifies CASSWRAGANTGELFF. Filled out from reference TRBV7-2 and TRBJ2-2, the complete variable domain reads GAGVSQSPSNKVTEKGKDVELRCDPISGHTALYWYRQSLGQGLEFLIYFQGNSAPDKSGLPSDRFSAERTGGSVSTLTIQRTQQEDSAVYLCASSWRAGANTGELFFGEGSRLTVL.

This sequence joins TRBV9 and TRBJ2-3, with 8 nucleotides matching TRBD2. The V segment lost 3 bases and the J segment 4 bases; nucleotides outside the gene matches: 4. CDR1 is SGDLS, CDR2 YYNGEE, per germline. This CDR3 region has 14 residues. CDR3 region: CASSASGRSDTQYF. CDR3 DNA: TGTGCCAGCAGCGCTAGCGGGCGCTCAGATACGCAGTATTTT. Full variable domain (rest looked up from reference TRBV9 and TRBJ2-3): DSGVTQTPKHLITATGQRVTLRCSPRSGDLSVYWYQQSLDQGLQFLIQYYNGEERAKGNILERFSAQQFPDLHSELNLSSLELGDSALYFCASSASGRSDTQYFGPGTRLTVL.

This clone has a single count. This chain joins TRBV5-1 and TRBJ1-1; 8 bases fit TRBD1. This CDR3 is 14 amino acids long. Germline lookup yields CDR1 SGHRS and CDR2 YFSETQ. Losses at the gene ends were 4 bases for V and 3 bases for J; bases not matched to a gene: 5. CDR3 in amino acids: CASSLQGADTEAFF. The DNA of the CDR3 is TGCGCCAGCAGCCTCCAGGGGGCCGACACTGAAGCTTTCTTT.

The chain is built from TRBV18 and TRBJ2-1; TRBD2 matches 12 bases. The V segment lost 2 bases and the J segment 0 bases; nucleotides outside the gene matches: 5. Germline loops: CDR1 KGHSH, CDR2 LQKENI. The CDR3 covers 18 residues. The CDR3 loop reads CASSPGQTSGSSYNEQFF. CDR3 in DNA: TGTGCCAGCTCACCAGGCCAGACTAGCGGGAGCTCCTACAATGAGCAGTTCTTC.

The V gene is TRBV9, the J gene TRBJ1-3; 7 bases line up with TRBD1. The length of the CDR3 is 16 residues. Germline lookup yields CDR1 SGDLS and CDR2 YYNGEE. J gave up 4 bases and V 0 bases, and 7 bases lay outside the gene matches. Written as DNA, the CDR3 is TGTGCCAGCAGCGTAGCTCCCCGGACAGGAGGAAACACCATATATTTT. It specifies CASSVAPRTGGNTIYF. Based on the CDR3 plus reference TRBV9 and TRBJ1-3, the full variable domain is DSGVTQTPKHLITATGQRVTLRCSPRSGDLSVYWYQQSLDQGLQFLIQYYNGEERAKGNILERFSAQQFPDLHSELNLSSLELGDSALYFCASSVAPRTGGNTIYFGEGSWLTVV.

This clone appeared a few times. The CDR3 sequence: CASSYDQGKLFF. DNA for the CDR3: TGCGCCAGCAGCTACGACCAGGGGAAACTGTTTTTT. The chain uses TRBV5-1 and TRBJ1-4, with D maybe TRBD1 (6 bases). This CDR3 is built from 12 residues. Deletions cut 3 bases from V and 11 bases from J, with 11 bases between. CDR1 is SGHRS and CDR2 is YFSETQ in the germline V gene. Full variable domain (missing parts from reference TRBV5-1 and TRBJ1-4): KAGVTQTPRYLIKTRGQQVTLSCSPISGHRSVSWYQQTPGQGLQFLFEYFSETQRNKGNFPGRFSGRQFSNSRSEMNVSTLELGDSALYLCASSYDQGKLFFGSGTQLSVL.

In its sample, this clone was seen once. This chain joins TRBV29-1 and TRBJ1-4; D is unclear. V gave up 7 bases and J gave up 4 bases, with 7 bases separating them. The CDR3 has 11 residues. CDR1 SQVTM and CDR2 ANQGSEA come from the germline V gene. The CDR3 DNA sequence: TGCAGCGGGGCCGGTAATGAAAAACTGTTTTTT. It specifies CSGAGNEKLFF.

The chain couples TRBV29-1 to TRBJ2-3; 9 bases are a match to TRBD2. Trimming cost V 4 bases and J 3 bases; bases outside gene matches: 5. The CDR3 contains 14 residues. The germline V gene encodes CDR1 SQVTM and CDR2 ANQGSEA. The CDR3 reads CSVVGLAGTDTQYF. CDR3 nucleotides: TGCAGCGTTGTAGGGCTAGCGGGAACAGATACGCAGTATTTT.

This chain connects TRBV6-6 to TRBJ2-3, with TRBD1 matching over 7 bases. Germline lookup yields CDR1 MNHNY and CDR2 SVGAGI (reference sequence). Unmatched junction bases numbered 7, after V lost 6 bases and J lost 1 base. The CDR3 extends over 15 amino acids. The CDR3 spells CASSEGTARTDTQYF. For the CDR3, the DNA is TGTGCCAGCAGCGAAGGGACAGCACGCACAGATACGCAGTATTTT.

V is TRBV12-5 and J is TRBJ2-2; 8 bases are shared with TRBD1. V lost 3 bases, J lost 0 bases, and 3 bases stayed unmatched. The CDR3 loop spans 16 amino acids. Germline values: CDR1 LGHNT, CDR2 FRNRAP. The chain's CDR3 is CASGFQGAANTGELFF. The DNA for the CDR3 is TGTGCTAGTGGTTTTCAGGGGGCAGCGAACACCGGGGAGCTGTTTTTT.

The chain is built from TRBV27 and TRBJ1-2, with 7 bases lining up with TRBD1. This CDR3 is built from 12 residues. Germline CDR1 MNHEY, CDR2 SMNVEV (reference sequence). With V trimmed by 6 bases and J by 5 bases, 3 bases remained unmatched. The CDR3 sequence is CASRGTAYGYTF. The DNA of the CDR3 is TGTGCCAGCAGAGGGACAGCTTATGGCTACACCTTC.

V is TRBV5-1 and J is TRBJ1-2; possibly TRBD1 for D (6 bases). V was shortened by 4 bases and J by 5 bases, with 9 bases between the two germline ends. The germline gives CDR1 SGHRS, CDR2 YFSETQ. CDR3 length: 12 residues. The CDR3 region has the DNA TGCGCCAGCAGCCCAGGACAGTATGGCTACACCTTC. Its protein product is CASSPGQYGYTF.

V usage is TRBV19 and J usage is TRBJ1-2; D remains unclear. Germline CDR1 is LNHDA and CDR2 is SQIVND (reference sequence). Trimming shortened V by 2 bases and J by 2 bases, and 9 bases separated the two germline ends. CDR3 length: 14 amino acids. The CDR3, as DNA: TGTGCCAGTAGTATATCCGCGGGGAACTATGGCTACACCTTC. It translates to CASSISAGNYGYTF.

The rearrangement links TRBV5-5 to TRBJ1-5; 7 nucleotides line up with TRBD1. CDR3 length equals 16 residues. Germline-derived CDR1 and CDR2 are SGHKS and YYEKEE (reference sequence). V shed 2 bases, J shed 0 bases, and the junction held 5 bases outside the gene matches. The CDR3 spells CASSFTGAYSNQPQHF. The CDR3 DNA is TGTGCCAGCAGCTTCACAGGGGCATATAGCAATCAGCCCCAGCATTTT.

The V gene is TRBV29-1, the J gene TRBJ2-7; D call uncertain. V lost 4 bases and J 7 bases, leaving 20 bases between the germline ends. The CDR3 is made up of 14 amino acids. CDR1 and CDR2 from the germline V gene are SQVTM and ANQGSEA. The CDR3 loop is CSVGGGGSRVEQYF. In nucleotides, the CDR3 is TGCAGCGTTGGAGGTGGCGGATCACGTGTGGAGCAGTACTTC.

The rearrangement links TRBV29-1 to TRBJ2-5, with D tentatively TRBD2 (6 bases). This CDR3 spans 16 amino acids. Germline loops: CDR1 SQVTM, CDR2 ANQGSEA. V lost 3 bases and J lost 2, with 19 bases in between. The CDR3 DNA reads TGCAGCGTTGAGGGCCATCGGGAGAGGAGGCAAGAGACCCAGTACTTC. Translation: CSVEGHRERRQETQYF.

J is TRBJ1-2 and V is TRBV19; D is possibly TRBD1 (6 bases). In germline, CDR1 is LNHDA, CDR2 SQIVND (reference sequence). Trimming removed 7 bases from V and 6 bases from J, with 15 bases in between. The CDR3 has 13 amino acids. CDR3 coding DNA: TGTGCCAGTATGAGAGGCAGGGGCGATGGCTACACCTTC. Protein: CASMRGRGDGYTF.

This rearrangement joins TRBV5-4 to TRBJ2-7; 7 nucleotides align to TRBD2. Losses at the gene ends were 4 bases for V and 3 bases for J; bases not matched to a gene: 10. CDR3 length: 15 residues. CDR1 is SGHNT and CDR2 is YYREEE in the germline V gene (reference sequence). CDR3 coding DNA: TGTGCCAGCAGCCTGTCGGCGGGGGAATTCTACGAGCAGTACTTC. Its protein product is CASSLSAGEFYEQYF.

The chain links TRBV6-6 to TRBJ1-1; TRBD1 aligns across 9 bases. Trimming at V came to 5 bases and at J to 3 bases, leaving 7 bases not matched to a gene. The CDR3 is 15 amino acids. CDR1 and CDR2 from the germline V gene are MNHNY and SVGAGI (reference sequence). The CDR3 coding sequence is TGTGCCAGCAGTCCTCCGGGACAGGGTGACACTGAAGCTTTCTTT. Translating it yields CASSPPGQGDTEAFF.

The genes are TRBV12-5 and TRBJ2-5; D is possibly TRBD2 (7 bases). With 6 bases removed from V and 6 bases from J, the gap between germline ends came to 20 bases. Germline CDR1 LGHNT, CDR2 FRNRAP. The CDR3 has 15 amino acids. The CDR3 DNA reads as TGTGCTAGTGGGTTTGGGGGCGGGAGAGGAAAGACCCAGTACTTC. Translated, it gives CASGFGGGRGKTQYF.

This clone has only a few counts. The chain's CDR3 is CASSDTGSYEQYF. The CDR3 bases are TGTGCCAGCAGTGACACAGGGTCCTACGAGCAGTACTTC. This chain joins TRBV6-5 and TRBJ2-7; tentatively, D is TRBD1 (6 bases). Germline CDR1 reads MNHEY; CDR2 reads SVGAGI. The CDR3 is 13 amino acids. Trimming pared 5 bases from V and 1 base from J, leaving 9 bases between.

The chain recombines TRBV7-8 with TRBJ2-1, with TRBD2 matching 10 bases. The ends lost 8 bases at V and 3 bases at J; junction bases unmatched: 10. In germline, CDR1 is SGHVS, CDR2 FQNEAQ. The CDR3 runs 16 residues. The CDR3: CASEWGVAGGYNEQFF. CDR3 coding DNA: TGTGCCAGCGAGTGGGGGGTAGCGGGAGGCTACAATGAGCAGTTCTTC.

This clone appeared a few times. The chain couples TRBV28 to TRBJ1-3; no definite D call. Germline values: CDR1 MDHEN, CDR2 SYDVKM. Between the trimmed V and J ends, which lost 5 bases and 8 bases, there was a span of 13 bases. This CDR3 spans 13 amino acids. The CDR3 loop is CASSPPLTDTIYF. DNA of the CDR3: TGTGCCAGCAGTCCCCCGCTCACGGACACCATATATTTT.

The chain carries TRBV18 and TRBJ2-7, with TRBD1 as a possible D gene (6 bases). The germline V and J ends were trimmed by 3 bases and 4 bases, with 16 bases remaining between them. The CDR3 sequence is 15 residues long. Germline-derived CDR1 and CDR2 are KGHSH and LQKENI. CDR3 loop: CASSPSDVGGYEQYF. The CDR3 bases are TGTGCCAGCTCACCTTCCGACGTAGGGGGATACGAGCAGTACTTC.